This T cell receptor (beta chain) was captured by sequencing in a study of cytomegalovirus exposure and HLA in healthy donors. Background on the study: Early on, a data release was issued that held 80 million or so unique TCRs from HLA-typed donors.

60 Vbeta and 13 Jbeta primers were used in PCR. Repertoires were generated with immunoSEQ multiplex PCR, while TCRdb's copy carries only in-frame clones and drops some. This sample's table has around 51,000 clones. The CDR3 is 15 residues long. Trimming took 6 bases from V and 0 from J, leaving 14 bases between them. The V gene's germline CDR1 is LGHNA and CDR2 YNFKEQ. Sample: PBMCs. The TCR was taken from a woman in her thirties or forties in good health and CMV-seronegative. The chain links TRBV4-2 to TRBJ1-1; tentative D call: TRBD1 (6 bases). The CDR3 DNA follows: TGTGCCAGCAGACTCCAGACAGGATTGAACACTGAAGCTTTCTTT. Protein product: CASRLQTGLNTEAFF.